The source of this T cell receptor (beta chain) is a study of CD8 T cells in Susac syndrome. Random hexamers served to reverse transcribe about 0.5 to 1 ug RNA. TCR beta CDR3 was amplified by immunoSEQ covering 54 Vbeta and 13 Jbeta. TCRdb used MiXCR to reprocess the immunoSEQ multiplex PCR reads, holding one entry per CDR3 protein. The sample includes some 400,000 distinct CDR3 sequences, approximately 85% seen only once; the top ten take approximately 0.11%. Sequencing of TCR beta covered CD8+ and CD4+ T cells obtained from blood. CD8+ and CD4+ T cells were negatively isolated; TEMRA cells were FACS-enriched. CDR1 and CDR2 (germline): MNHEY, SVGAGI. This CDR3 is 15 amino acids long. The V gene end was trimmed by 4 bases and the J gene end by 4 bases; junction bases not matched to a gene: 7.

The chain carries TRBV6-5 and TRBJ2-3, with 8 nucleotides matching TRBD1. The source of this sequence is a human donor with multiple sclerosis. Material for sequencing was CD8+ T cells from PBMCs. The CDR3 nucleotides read TGTGCCAGCAGTTCCCTGACAGGGGAATCAGATACGCAGTATTTT. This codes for CASSSLTGESDTQYF.